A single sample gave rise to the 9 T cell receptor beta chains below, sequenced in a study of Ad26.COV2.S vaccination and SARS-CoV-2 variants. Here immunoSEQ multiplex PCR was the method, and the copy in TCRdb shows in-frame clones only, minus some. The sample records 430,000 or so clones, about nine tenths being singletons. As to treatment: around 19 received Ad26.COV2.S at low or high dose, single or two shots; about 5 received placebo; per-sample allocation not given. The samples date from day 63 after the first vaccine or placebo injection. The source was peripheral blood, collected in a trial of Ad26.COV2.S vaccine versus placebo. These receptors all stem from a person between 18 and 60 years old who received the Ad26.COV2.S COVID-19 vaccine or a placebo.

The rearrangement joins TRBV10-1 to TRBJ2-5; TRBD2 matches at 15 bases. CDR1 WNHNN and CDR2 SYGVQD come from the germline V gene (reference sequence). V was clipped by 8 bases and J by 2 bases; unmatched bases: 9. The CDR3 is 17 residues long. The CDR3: CASLPGLAGGKQETQYF. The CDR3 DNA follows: TGCGCCAGCCTCCCGGGACTAGCGGGAGGTAAACAAGAGACCCAGTACTTC.

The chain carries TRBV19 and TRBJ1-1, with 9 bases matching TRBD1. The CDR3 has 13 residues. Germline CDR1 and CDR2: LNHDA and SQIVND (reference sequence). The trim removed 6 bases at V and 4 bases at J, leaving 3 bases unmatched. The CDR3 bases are TGTGCCAGTAGGGGACAGGGAGGCACTGAAGCTTTCTTT. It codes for CASRGQGGTEAFF.

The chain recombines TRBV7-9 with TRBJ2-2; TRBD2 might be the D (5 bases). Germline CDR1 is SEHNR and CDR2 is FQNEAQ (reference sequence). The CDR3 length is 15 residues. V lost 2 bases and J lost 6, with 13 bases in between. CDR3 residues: CASSLSRLAAGELFF. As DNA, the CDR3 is TGTGCCAGCAGCTTATCGAGGCTAGCAGCCGGGGAGCTGTTTTTT.

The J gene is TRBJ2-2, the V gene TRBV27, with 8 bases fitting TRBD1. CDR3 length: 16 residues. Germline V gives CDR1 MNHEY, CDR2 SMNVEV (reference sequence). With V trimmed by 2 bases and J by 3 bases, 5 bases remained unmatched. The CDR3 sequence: CASSLLDRGYTGELFF. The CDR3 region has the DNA TGTGCCAGCAGTTTACTCGACAGGGGATACACCGGGGAGCTGTTTTTT.

DNA of the CDR3: TGCAGCGTTGAACAACTAGGCCGATCCTACAATGAGCAGTTCTTC. Amino acids: CSVEQLGRSYNEQFF. The V gene is TRBV29-1, the J gene TRBJ2-1, with D tentatively TRBD2 (5 bases). Trimming shortened V by 2 bases and J by 1 base, and 12 bases separated the two germline ends. In germline, CDR1 is SQVTM, CDR2 ANQGSEA. The CDR3 contains 15 residues.

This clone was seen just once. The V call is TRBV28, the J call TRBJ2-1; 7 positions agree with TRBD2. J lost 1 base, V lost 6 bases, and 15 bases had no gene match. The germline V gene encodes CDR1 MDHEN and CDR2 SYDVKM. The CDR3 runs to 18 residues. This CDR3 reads CASRRGAGELWSYNEQFF. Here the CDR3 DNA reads TGTGCCAGCAGGCGCGGGGCGGGAGAACTGTGGTCCTACAATGAGCAGTTCTTC.

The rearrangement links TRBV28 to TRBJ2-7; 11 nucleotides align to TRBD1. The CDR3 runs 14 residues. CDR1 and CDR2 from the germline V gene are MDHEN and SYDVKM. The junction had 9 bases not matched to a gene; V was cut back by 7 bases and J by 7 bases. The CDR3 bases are TGTGCCAGCACCTCCGGGACAGGGGGTAGTGAGCAGTACTTC. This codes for CASTSGTGGSEQYF.

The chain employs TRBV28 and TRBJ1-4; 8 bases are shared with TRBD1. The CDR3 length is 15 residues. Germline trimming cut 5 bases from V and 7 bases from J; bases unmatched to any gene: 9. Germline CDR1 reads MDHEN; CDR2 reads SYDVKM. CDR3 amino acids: CASSKGQGGGEKLFF. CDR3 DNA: TGTGCCAGCAGTAAAGGACAGGGAGGCGGTGAAAAACTGTTTTTT.

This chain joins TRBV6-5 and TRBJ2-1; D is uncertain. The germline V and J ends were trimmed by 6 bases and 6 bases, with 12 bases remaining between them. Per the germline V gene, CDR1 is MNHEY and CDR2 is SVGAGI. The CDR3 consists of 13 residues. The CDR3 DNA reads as TGTGCCAGCAGGGACCGACCGGGCAATGAGCAGTTCTTC. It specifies CASRDRPGNEQFF.